Below, 30 T cell receptor beta chains from the same sample are listed, as sequenced in a study of beta chain features in type 1 diabetes. TCRB transcripts that were expressed got sequenced, as all of the isolated RNA had been reverse transcribed. TCRdb's copy holds only in-frame clones and misses some; the assay was immunoSEQ multiplex PCR. The data show fewer than 250,000 clones, 55% to 70% seen once. Input material: naive CD4+ T cells from blood. These receptors were taken from a man in his thirties or forties in good health.

V is TRBV4-1 and J is TRBJ2-7, with D hard to call. V lost 6 bases and J lost 3, with 12 bases in between. Germline assignment: CDR1 MGHRA and CDR2 YSYEKL. The CDR3 consists of 13 residues. The CDR3 sequence is CASSPLRSYEQYF. CDR3 DNA: TGCGCCAGCAGTCCCCTTCGGAGCTACGAGCAGTACTTC.

The rearrangement uses TRBV4-1 and TRBJ2-2; D is uncertain. From germline, CDR1 is MGHRA and CDR2 YSYEKL. The CDR3 contains 14 residues. V was pared by 7 bases and J by 4 bases, with 13 bases between. CDR3 coding DNA: TGCGCCAGCAACTCAATTAAGAGCACCGGGGAGCTGTTTTTT. Encoded protein: CASNSIKSTGELFF.

This clone occurred a few times. The V call is TRBV30, the J call TRBJ2-7; TRBD1 is a possible D gene (5 bases). The CDR3 length is 11 residues. The germline V and J ends were trimmed by 4 bases and 4 bases, with 8 bases remaining between them. In germline, CDR1 is GTSNPN, CDR2 SVGIG (reference sequence). The CDR3 is CAWTTEYEQYF. The CDR3 nucleotides are TGTGCCTGGACGACAGAATACGAGCAGTACTTC.

This clone was counted between two and nine times. The V gene is TRBV7-2, the J gene TRBJ2-5, with a tentative D call TRBD1 (6 bases). There are 13 residues in the CDR3. The germline V and J ends were trimmed by 1 base and 4 bases, with 7 bases remaining between them. The germline CDR1 and CDR2 sequences are SGHTA and FQGNSA. CDR3 region: CASSLGTAETQYF. For the CDR3, the DNA is TGTGCCAGCAGCTTAGGGACAGCAGAGACCCAGTACTTC. Using reference TRBV7-2 and TRBJ2-5 for the parts outside the CDR3, the full variable domain is GAGVSQSPSNKVTEKGKDVELRCDPISGHTALYWYRQSLGQGLEFLIYFQGNSAPDKSGLPSDRFSAERTGGSVSTLTIQRTQQEDSAVYLCASSLGTAETQYFGPGTRLLVL.

As DNA, the CDR3 is TGTGCCTGGAGTTTAAAGGGGACGAACACTGAAGCTTTCTTT. This sequence encodes CAWSLKGTNTEAFF. This chain joins TRBV30 and TRBJ1-1; D perhaps matches TRBD1 (5 bases). The CDR3 has 14 residues. The V end was cut by 2 bases, the J end by 1 base, with 11 bases between. Germline loops: CDR1 GTSNPN, CDR2 SVGIG (reference sequence).

This clone was observed a few times. The V gene is TRBV4-3, the J gene TRBJ2-1; the D gene is possibly TRBD2 (6 bases). The CDR3 totals 16 residues. Germline CDR1 LGHNA, CDR2 YSLEER. V was shortened by 3 bases and J by 3 bases, with 15 bases between the two germline ends. CDR3 DNA: TGCGCCAGCAGCCAGAAAGACGCGGGGATCTACAATGAGCAGTTCTTC. This codes for CASSQKDAGIYNEQFF.

The chain uses TRBV30 and TRBJ2-4, with a tentative D call TRBD2 (7 bases). The V end lost 3 bases, the J end lost 3 bases, and 18 bases lay between the germline ends. The CDR3 is 16 amino acids. Germline CDR1 is GTSNPN and CDR2 is SVGIG (reference sequence). The CDR3 loop reads CAWRRGATVGKNIQYF. The DNA for the CDR3 is TGTGCCTGGAGACGGGGGGCGACCGTCGGCAAAAACATTCAGTACTTC.

Note on this clone: The sample holds other DNA sequences that translate to the same CDR3. V is TRBV29-1 and J is TRBJ2-1; 15 positions match TRBD2. Germline V CDR1 and CDR2: SQVTM, ANQGSEA. CDR3 length equals 14 residues. V was clipped by 6 bases and J by 7 bases; unmatched bases: 4. CDR3 residues: CSVAGLAGGNEQFF. CDR3 DNA: TGCAGCGTCGCAGGACTAGCGGGAGGGAATGAGCAGTTCTTC.

CDR3 DNA: TGTGCCTGGAGTTGGCATTCCTACGAGCAGTACTTC. Residues: CAWSWHSYEQYF. The chain combines TRBV30 with TRBJ2-7; D is unclear. In germline, CDR1 is GTSNPN, CDR2 SVGIG (reference sequence). There are 12 residues in the CDR3. V was clipped by 2 bases and J by 1 base, with 6 bases between them. Combining the CDR3 with reference TRBV30 and TRBJ2-7 gives the whole variable domain SQTIHQWPATLVQPVGSPLSLECTVEGTSNPNLYWYRQAAGRGLQLLFYSVGIGQISSEVPQNLSASRPQDRQFILSSKKLLLSDSGFYLCAWSWHSYEQYFGPGTRLTVT.

The rearrangement links TRBV10-1 to TRBJ2-3, with TRBD1 as a possible D gene (5 bases). The germline V and J ends were trimmed by 6 bases and 4 bases, with 8 bases remaining between them. This CDR3 comprises 12 residues. The germline V gene encodes CDR1 WNHNN and CDR2 SYGVQD (reference sequence). DNA for the CDR3: TGCGCCAGCAGCCAGGGTCCAGATACGCAGTATTTT. As protein: CASSQGPDTQYF.

This clone was observed a handful of times. The gene calls are TRBV25-1 and TRBJ2-3; 7 nucleotides agree with TRBD1. There are 13 residues in the CDR3. The V and J ends lost 6 bases and 1 base, in that order; junction bases with no gene match: 1. The germline CDR1 and CDR2 sequences are MGHDK and SYGVNS. The DNA for the CDR3 is TGTGCCAGCAGAGGACAGGGCACAGATACGCAGTATTTT. Residues: CASRGQGTDTQYF.

V gene TRBV30 combines with J gene TRBJ1-1, with 7 bases aligning to TRBD1. The germline gives CDR1 GTSNPN, CDR2 SVGIG (reference sequence). V was clipped by 4 bases and J by 5 bases; unmatched bases: 7. This CDR3 contains 13 residues. CDR3 coding DNA: TGTGCCTGGACGAAGGGGGCAAGGACTGAAGCTTTCTTT. It is translated as CAWTKGARTEAFF.

This chain connects TRBV30 to TRBJ2-7; the D call may be TRBD1 or TRBD2 (5 bases each). V dropped 0 bases and J dropped 1 base, with 10 bases sitting between them. Germline values: CDR1 GTSNPN, CDR2 SVGIG (reference sequence). The CDR3 covers 14 residues. DNA of the CDR3: TGTGCCTGGAGTGTACTAGGGACGTCCTACGAGCAGTACTTC. Encoded protein: CAWSVLGTSYEQYF. Using reference TRBV30 and TRBJ2-7 for the parts outside the CDR3, the full variable domain is SQTIHQWPATLVQPVGSPLSLECTVEGTSNPNLYWYRQAAGRGLQLLFYSVGIGQISSEVPQNLSASRPQDRQFILSSKKLLLSDSGFYLCAWSVLGTSYEQYFGPGTRLTVT.

The genes are TRBV7-6 and TRBJ2-1; D not resolved. CDR1 is SGHVS, CDR2 FNYEAQ, per germline. The CDR3 sequence is 15 residues long. V was cut by 4 bases and J by 0 bases, with 10 bases left in between. CDR3 in amino acids: CASSSLQSSYNEQFF. CDR3 bases: TGTGCCAGCAGCTCCCTACAGAGCTCCTACAATGAGCAGTTCTTC.

The V and J genes are TRBV28 and TRBJ2-1, with TRBD2 identical over 11 bases. The germline V gene has CDR1 MDHEN and CDR2 SYDVKM. Unmatched junction bases numbered 9, after V lost 6 bases and J lost 8 bases. CDR3 size: 15 residues. The CDR3 bases are TGTGCCAGCAGCGCCACTAGCGGGAGCCCCGATGAGCAGTTCTTC. The encoded protein is CASSATSGSPDEQFF.

The chain links TRBV30 to TRBJ2-4, with D perhaps TRBD1 or TRBD2 (5 bases each). The CDR3 has 15 amino acids. Germline CDR1 reads GTSNPN; CDR2 reads SVGIG (reference sequence). V lost 0 bases and J 2 bases, leaving 11 bases between the germline ends. CDR3 residues: CAWSVGGTTKNIQYF. CDR3 nucleotide sequence: TGTGCCTGGAGTGTTGGTGGGACCACCAAAAACATTCAGTACTTC.

The rearrangement joins TRBV29-1 to TRBJ2-2; TRBD1 matches at 9 bases. J lost 5 bases, V lost 6 bases, and 7 bases had no gene match. This CDR3 has 14 residues. The V gene's germline CDR1 is SQVTM and CDR2 ANQGSEA. As DNA, the CDR3 is TGCAGCGTCGGGGGACAGGGTCGGACCGGGGAGCTGTTTTTT. It translates to CSVGGQGRTGELFF.

The V and J genes are TRBV4-2 and TRBJ1-5; 8 bases are a match to TRBD1. The CDR3 spans 16 residues. The V and J ends lost 4 bases and 4 bases, in that order; junction bases with no gene match: 9. Germline V gene sequence: CDR1 LGHNA, CDR2 YNFKEQ. CDR3 in DNA: TGTGCCAGCAGCCCCCGGCAGGGGGCAGGGAATCAGCCCCAGCATTTT. This sequence encodes CASSPRQGAGNQPQHF.

This chain uses TRBV5-1 with TRBJ2-7; 7 nucleotides match TRBD1. Germline values: CDR1 SGHRS, CDR2 YFSETQ. Trimming took 5 bases from V and 3 from J; bases not matched to a gene: 5. The CDR3 covers 13 residues. The chain's CDR3 is CASRGQDYYEQYF. The CDR3 coding sequence is TGCGCCAGCAGAGGACAGGATTACTACGAGCAGTACTTC.

The J gene is TRBJ2-7, the V gene TRBV29-1, with D maybe TRBD2 (6 bases). Trimming took 7 bases from V and 7 from J, leaving 32 bases between them. The germline V gene encodes CDR1 SQVTM and CDR2 ANQGSEA. The CDR3 is made up of 17 amino acids. Written as DNA, the CDR3 is TGCAGCGCCCTGGACCCCGTAGCGGACTACTTCTCTGGAGAGCAGTACTTC. This gives the protein CSALDPVADYFSGEQYF.

V gene TRBV11-1 combines with J gene TRBJ1-2; D gene ambiguous. This CDR3 has 15 amino acids. Germline V gene sequence: CDR1 SGHAT, CDR2 FQDESV (reference sequence). Trimming took 2 bases from V and 5 from J, leaving 15 bases between them. CDR3 sequence (DNA): TGTGCCAGCAGCTTAAGCCCAGGCCAACCTTATGGCTACACCTTC. The encoded protein is CASSLSPGQPYGYTF.

The chain has TRBV12-5 and TRBJ2-6; D remains unclear. The CDR3 sequence is 15 residues long. Trimming stripped 0 bases from V and 12 bases from J, with 15 bases between. CDR1 and CDR2 (germline): LGHNT, FRNRAP. The CDR3 spells CASGLVLGQAGVLTF. For the CDR3, the DNA is TGTGCTAGTGGTTTGGTACTCGGGCAGGCAGGCGTCCTGACTTTC.

The V gene is TRBV7-2, the J gene TRBJ2-4; 9 bases align to TRBD2. The CDR3 is 16 residues long. Germline-derived CDR1 and CDR2 are SGHTA and FQGNSA. Trimming took 1 base from V and 5 from J; bases not matched to a gene: 6. The CDR3 DNA reads TGTGCCAGCAGCTTAGTTCCGAGACTAGCGGAAAACATTCAGTACTTC. It yields the protein CASSLVPRLAENIQYF.

The chain joins TRBV5-6 to TRBJ1-2, with D maybe TRBD1 (5 bases). There are 13 residues in the CDR3. The germline V gene has CDR1 SGHDT and CDR2 YYEEEE. Trimming removed 7 bases from V and 0 bases from J, with 10 bases in between. The CDR3 DNA follows: TGTGCCAGCTTGGGGCTTTCTAACTATGGCTACACCTTC. Residues: CASLGLSNYGYTF.

V usage is TRBV30 and J usage is TRBJ1-2, with D unclear. This CDR3 has 12 amino acids. The germline V gene has CDR1 GTSNPN and CDR2 SVGIG (reference sequence). The V gene lost 1 base and the J gene lost 2 bases, with 5 bases spanning the gap. The CDR3 DNA reads TGTGCCTGGAGTGAGCAGAACTATGGCTACACCTTC. It is translated as CAWSEQNYGYTF. Full variable domain (missing parts from reference TRBV30 and TRBJ1-2): SQTIHQWPATLVQPVGSPLSLECTVEGTSNPNLYWYRQAAGRGLQLLFYSVGIGQISSEVPQNLSASRPQDRQFILSSKKLLLSDSGFYLCAWSEQNYGYTFGSGTRLTVV.

The genes are TRBV30 and TRBJ1-6, with no clear D. V was trimmed by 5 bases and J by 2 bases, leaving 10 bases between them. Germline CDR1 is GTSNPN and CDR2 is SVGIG (reference sequence). This CDR3 spans 14 amino acids. The CDR3 DNA is TGTGCCTGGTCGACTTCTCCCTATAATTCACCCCTCCACTTT. It codes for CAWSTSPYNSPLHF.

The chain uses TRBV9 and TRBJ2-6, with 8 bases identical to TRBD1. Germline V CDR1 and CDR2: SGDLS, YYNGEE. Germline trimming cut 0 bases from V and 0 bases from J; bases unmatched to any gene: 5. The CDR3 is 18 amino acids. Written as DNA, the CDR3 is TGTGCCAGCAGCGTAGCAGGGGGCGGTGGCTCTGGGGCCAACGTCCTGACTTTC. Its protein product is CASSVAGGGGSGANVLTF.

This rearrangement joins TRBV27 to TRBJ2-1; 7 bases align to TRBD2. Germline V CDR1 and CDR2: MNHEY, SMNVEV (reference sequence). The CDR3 length is 18 residues. V was pared by 7 bases and J by 0 bases, with 15 bases of the junction left unmatched. In nucleotides, the CDR3 is TGTGCCAGCACCACGGGGAGGGTAACTAAGAGCTCCTACAATGAGCAGTTCTTC. Protein sequence: CASTTGRVTKSSYNEQFF.

In its sample, this clone was seen a few times. V and J are TRBV4-1 and TRBJ2-1; 13 bases map to TRBD2. The CDR3 is 17 amino acids. Germline CDR1 and CDR2: MGHRA and YSYEKL. Trimming took 1 base from V and 6 from J; bases not matched to a gene: 6. The CDR3 reads CASSQVRTSGSGNEQFF. The CDR3 DNA reads as TGCGCCAGCAGCCAAGTGCGGACTAGCGGGAGTGGCAATGAGCAGTTCTTC.

V usage is TRBV5-1 and J usage is TRBJ2-7, with 9 bases lining up with TRBD1. Germline loops: CDR1 SGHRS, CDR2 YFSETQ. The CDR3 sequence is 12 residues long. The V gene end was trimmed by 8 bases and the J gene end by 5 bases; junction bases not matched to a gene: 5. The CDR3 coding sequence is TGCGCCAGTGGCAGGACAGGGGACGAGCAGTACTTC. As protein: CASGRTGDEQYF.